This T cell receptor beta chain was identified during a study of CD8+CD57+ T cells in acquired aplastic anemia. The wider study: Yields of DNA that came from sorted CD4+ and CD8+ cells averaged about 3.4 ug.

On this clonotype: Antigen: not known.

Germline CDR1 and CDR2: SGHTS and YDEGEE. CDR3 length: 14 amino acids. The germline V and J ends were trimmed by 4 bases and 11 bases, with 16 bases remaining between them. Findings and limits, study-wide: Patients had around 30 CD8+ CDR3 sequences in common with controls (the shared set). Significance was not reached for CD8+ Simpson's diversity between patients and controls.

The template used for profiling TCR beta VDJ and CDR3 was genomic DNA. In TCRdb, the reads were re-called with MiXCR into one record per CDR3 protein. The table includes 400,000 to 500,000 distinct CDR3 sequences, roughly 64% detected once. This receptor was taken from a human donor in good health, serving as a control. This chain connects TRBV5-8 to TRBJ1-6, with D maybe TRBD1 (6 bases). The sequenced material came from sorted CD4+, CD8+, or CD8+CD57+ T cells (not recorded which) from PBMCs. CDR3 nucleotide sequence: TGTGCCAGCAGCCTCCAGGGGCGCGGAACACCCCTCCACTTT. This sequence encodes CASSLQGRGTPLHF.